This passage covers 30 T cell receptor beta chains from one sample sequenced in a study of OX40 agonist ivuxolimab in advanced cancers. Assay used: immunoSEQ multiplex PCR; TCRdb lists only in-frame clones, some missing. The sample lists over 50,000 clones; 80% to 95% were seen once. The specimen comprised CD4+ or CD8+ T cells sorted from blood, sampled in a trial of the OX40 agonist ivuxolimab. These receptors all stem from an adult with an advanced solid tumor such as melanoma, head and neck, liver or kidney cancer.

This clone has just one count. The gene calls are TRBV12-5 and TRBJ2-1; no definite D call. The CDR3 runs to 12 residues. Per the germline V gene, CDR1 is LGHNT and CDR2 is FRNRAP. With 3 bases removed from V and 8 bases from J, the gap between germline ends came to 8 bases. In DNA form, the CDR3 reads TGTGCTAGTGGTTTCGCTCTTTATGAGCAGTTCTTC. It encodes CASGFALYEQFF.

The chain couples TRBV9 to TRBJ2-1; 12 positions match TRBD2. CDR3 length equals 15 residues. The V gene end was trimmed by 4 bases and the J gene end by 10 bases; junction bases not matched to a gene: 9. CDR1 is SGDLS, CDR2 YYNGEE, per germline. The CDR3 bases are TGTGCCAGCAGCCCCTCTAGCGGGAGGGCAGGGGAGCAGTTCTTC. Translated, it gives CASSPSSGRAGEQFF.

This chain's CDR3 is CASSWGLAEPKQYF. The CDR3 DNA follows: TGTGCCAGCAGCTGGGGACTAGCGGAGCCGAAGCAGTACTTC. J is TRBJ2-7 and V is TRBV7-8; 11 bases are shared with TRBD2. V shed 4 bases, J shed 8 bases, and the junction held 7 bases outside the gene matches. Germline V gene data show CDR1 as SGHVS and CDR2 as FQNEAQ. The CDR3 contains 14 residues.

The CDR3 sequence: CASSYPQGKGTDTQYF. In DNA, the CDR3 is TGTGCCAGCAGTTATCCTCAGGGGAAGGGCACAGATACGCAGTATTTT. This chain connects TRBV6-5 to TRBJ2-3, with a possible D match to TRBD1 (6 bases). Trimming stripped 3 bases from V and 1 base from J, with 14 bases between. The CDR3 runs to 16 residues. CDR1 MNHEY and CDR2 SVGAGI come from the germline V gene.

CDR3 residues: CASSLGQVYEQYF. DNA of the CDR3: TGTGCCAGCAGCTTGGGACAGGTCTACGAGCAGTACTTC. The gene calls are TRBV5-4 and TRBJ2-7, with D perhaps matching TRBD1 (6 bases). This CDR3 is 13 amino acids long. Germline V lookup: CDR1 SGHNT, CDR2 YYREEE (reference sequence). Trimming shortened V by 0 bases and J by 3 bases, and 7 bases separated the two germline ends.

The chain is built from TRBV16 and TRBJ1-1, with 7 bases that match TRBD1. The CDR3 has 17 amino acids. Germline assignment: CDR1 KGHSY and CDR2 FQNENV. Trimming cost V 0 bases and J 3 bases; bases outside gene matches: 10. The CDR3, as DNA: TGTGCCAGCAGCCAATCGGATAGGGGGCTCATGGACACTGAAGCTTTCTTT. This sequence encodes CASSQSDRGLMDTEAFF.

The CDR3 DNA reads TGTGCCAGCAGCTTCGGTTCAGGGGTCGAAAAACTGTTTTTT. It translates to CASSFGSGVEKLFF. The J gene is TRBJ1-4, the V gene TRBV5-4, with D possibly TRBD1 on 6 matching bases. The CDR3 is made up of 14 amino acids. CDR1 and CDR2 (germline): SGHNT, YYREEE (reference sequence). V lost 2 bases, J lost 8 bases, and 13 bases lay in between.

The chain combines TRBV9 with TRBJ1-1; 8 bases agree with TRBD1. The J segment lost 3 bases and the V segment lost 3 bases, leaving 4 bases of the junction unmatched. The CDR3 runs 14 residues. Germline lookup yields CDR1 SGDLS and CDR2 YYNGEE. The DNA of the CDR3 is TGTGCCAGCAGCGCCGGACAGGGAGACACTGAAGCTTTCTTT. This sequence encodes CASSAGQGDTEAFF.

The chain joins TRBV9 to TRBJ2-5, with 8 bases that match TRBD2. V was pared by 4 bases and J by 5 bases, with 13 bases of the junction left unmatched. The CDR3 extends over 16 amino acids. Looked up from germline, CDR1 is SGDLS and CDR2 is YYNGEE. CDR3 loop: CASSSPDSGSWETQYF. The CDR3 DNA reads TGTGCCAGCAGCTCTCCCGACAGCGGGAGCTGGGAGACCCAGTACTTC. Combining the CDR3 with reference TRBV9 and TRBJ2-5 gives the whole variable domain DSGVTQTPKHLITATGQRVTLRCSPRSGDLSVYWYQQSLDQGLQFLIQYYNGEERAKGNILERFSAQQFPDLHSELNLSSLELGDSALYFCASSSPDSGSWETQYFGPGTRLLVL.

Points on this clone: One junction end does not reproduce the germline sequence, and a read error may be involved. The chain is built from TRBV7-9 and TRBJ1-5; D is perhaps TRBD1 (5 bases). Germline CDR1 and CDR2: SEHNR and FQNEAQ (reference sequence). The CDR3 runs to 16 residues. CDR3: CASSLARGGHNQPQHF. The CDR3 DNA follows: TGTGCCAGCAGCCTAGCCCGGGGCGGGCACAATCAGCCCCAGCATTTT.

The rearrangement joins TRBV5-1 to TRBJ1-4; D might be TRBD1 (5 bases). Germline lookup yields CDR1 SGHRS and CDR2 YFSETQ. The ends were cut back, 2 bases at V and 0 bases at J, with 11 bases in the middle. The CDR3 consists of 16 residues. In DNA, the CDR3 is TGCGCCAGCAGCTTTGTACAGGCAACAACTAATGAAAAACTGTTTTTT. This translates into CASSFVQATTNEKLFF.

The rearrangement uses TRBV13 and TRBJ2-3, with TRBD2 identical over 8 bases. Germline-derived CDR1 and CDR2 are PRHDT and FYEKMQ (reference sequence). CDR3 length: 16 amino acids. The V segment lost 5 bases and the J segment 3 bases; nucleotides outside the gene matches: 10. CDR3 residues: CASSPRSRGGTDTQYF. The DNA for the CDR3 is TGTGCCAGCAGCCCAAGGTCTCGCGGGGGGACAGATACGCAGTATTTT.

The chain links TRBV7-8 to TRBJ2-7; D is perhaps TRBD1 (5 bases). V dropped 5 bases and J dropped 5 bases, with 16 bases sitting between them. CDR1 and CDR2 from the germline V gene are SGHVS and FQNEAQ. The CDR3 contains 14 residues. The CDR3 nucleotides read TGTGCCAGCAGCCCCCTTTCAGGGAAGAACGAGCAGTACTTC. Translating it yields CASSPLSGKNEQYF.

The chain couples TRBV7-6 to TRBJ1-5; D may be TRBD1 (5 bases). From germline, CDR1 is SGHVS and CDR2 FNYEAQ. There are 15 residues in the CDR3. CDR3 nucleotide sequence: TGTGCGAGCGGGAAGGGGATCGGGAGCAATCAGCCCCAGCATTTT. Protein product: CASGKGIGSNQPQHF.

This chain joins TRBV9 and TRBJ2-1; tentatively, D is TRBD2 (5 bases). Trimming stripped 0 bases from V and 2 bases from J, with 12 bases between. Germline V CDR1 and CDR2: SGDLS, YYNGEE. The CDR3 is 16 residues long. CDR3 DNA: TGTGCCAGCAGCGTAGAAAAGCGGTCCGCCTACAATGAGCAGTTCTTC. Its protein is CASSVEKRSAYNEQFF. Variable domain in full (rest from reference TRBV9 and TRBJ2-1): DSGVTQTPKHLITATGQRVTLRCSPRSGDLSVYWYQQSLDQGLQFLIQYYNGEERAKGNILERFSAQQFPDLHSELNLSSLELGDSALYFCASSVEKRSAYNEQFFGPGTRLTVL.

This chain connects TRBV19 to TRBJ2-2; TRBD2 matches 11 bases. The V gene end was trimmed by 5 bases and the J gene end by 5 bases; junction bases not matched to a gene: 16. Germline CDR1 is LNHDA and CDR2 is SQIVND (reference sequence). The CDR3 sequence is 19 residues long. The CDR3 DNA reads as TGTGCCAGTAGTTTAAGGGCTAGCGGGAGGTTCTTAATTACCGGGGAGCTGTTTTTT. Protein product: CASSLRASGRFLITGELFF.

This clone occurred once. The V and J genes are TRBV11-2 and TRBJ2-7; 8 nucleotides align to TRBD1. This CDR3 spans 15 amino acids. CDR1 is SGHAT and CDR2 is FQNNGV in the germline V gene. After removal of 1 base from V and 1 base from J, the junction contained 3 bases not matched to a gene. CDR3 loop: CASSLGGQGSYEQYF. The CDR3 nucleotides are TGTGCCAGCAGCTTAGGAGGACAGGGATCCTACGAGCAGTACTTC.

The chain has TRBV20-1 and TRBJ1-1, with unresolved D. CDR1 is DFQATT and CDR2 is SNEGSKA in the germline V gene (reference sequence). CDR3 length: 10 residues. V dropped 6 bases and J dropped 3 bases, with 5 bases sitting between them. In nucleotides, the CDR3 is TGCAGTGCCCGGGACACTGAAGCTTTCTTT. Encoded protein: CSARDTEAFF.

The CDR3 nucleotides are TGTGCCAGCAGTGCAGGACAGGGGCGACTTGAAGCTTTCTTT. Protein sequence: CASSAGQGRLEAFF. The chain is built from TRBV2 and TRBJ1-1; 9 nucleotides match TRBD1. Germline V CDR1 and CDR2: SNHLY, FYNNEI. Germline trimming cut 4 bases from V and 7 bases from J; bases unmatched to any gene: 7. The CDR3 runs to 14 residues.

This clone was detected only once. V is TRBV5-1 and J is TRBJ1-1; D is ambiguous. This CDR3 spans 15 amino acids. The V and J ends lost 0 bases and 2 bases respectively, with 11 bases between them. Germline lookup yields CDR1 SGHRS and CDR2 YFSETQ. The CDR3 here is CASSLGLLGNTEAFF. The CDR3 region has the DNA TGCGCCAGCAGCTTGGGACTCCTTGGCAACACTGAAGCTTTCTTT.

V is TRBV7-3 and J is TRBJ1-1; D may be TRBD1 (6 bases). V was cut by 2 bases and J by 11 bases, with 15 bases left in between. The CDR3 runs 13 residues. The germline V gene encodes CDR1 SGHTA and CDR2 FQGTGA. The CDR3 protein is CASSLQGPGGAFF. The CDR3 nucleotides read TGTGCCAGCAGCTTACAGGGGCCTGGCGGGGCTTTCTTT.

CDR3 sequence: CASSLVEGHDYGYTF. CDR3 coding DNA: TGCGCCAGCAGCCTAGTCGAAGGGCACGACTATGGCTACACCTTC. This chain connects TRBV4-3 to TRBJ1-2; D is uncertain. The CDR3 sequence is 15 residues long. Germline V lookup: CDR1 LGHNA, CDR2 YSLEER. Trimming left V 4 bases short and J 3 bases short, with 15 bases between.

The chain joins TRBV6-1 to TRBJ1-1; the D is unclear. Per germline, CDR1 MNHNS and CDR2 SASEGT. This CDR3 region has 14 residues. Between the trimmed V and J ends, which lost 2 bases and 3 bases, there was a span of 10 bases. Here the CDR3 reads CASSETEVDTEAFF. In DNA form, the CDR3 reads TGTGCCAGCAGTGAAACGGAGGTGGACACTGAAGCTTTCTTT.

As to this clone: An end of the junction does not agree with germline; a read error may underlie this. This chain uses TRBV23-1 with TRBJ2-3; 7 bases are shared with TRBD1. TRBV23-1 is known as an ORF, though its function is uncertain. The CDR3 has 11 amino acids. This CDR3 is CASRPRTGTTF. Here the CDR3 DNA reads TGCGCCAGCAGACCACGGACAGGAACCACATTT.

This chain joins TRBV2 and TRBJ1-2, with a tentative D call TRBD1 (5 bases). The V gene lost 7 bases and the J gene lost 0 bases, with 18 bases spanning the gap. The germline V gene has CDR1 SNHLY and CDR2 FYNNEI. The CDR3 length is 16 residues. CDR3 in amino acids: CASIRQSLNSNYGYTF. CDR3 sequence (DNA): TGTGCCAGCATTAGACAGTCCTTGAATTCTAACTATGGCTACACCTTC.

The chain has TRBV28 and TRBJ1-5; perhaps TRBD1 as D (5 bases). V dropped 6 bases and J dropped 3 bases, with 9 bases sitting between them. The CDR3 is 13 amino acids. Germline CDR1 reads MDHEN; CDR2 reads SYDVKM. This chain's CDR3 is CASRDNLNQPQHF. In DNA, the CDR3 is TGTGCCAGCAGGGACAACCTCAATCAGCCCCAGCATTTT.

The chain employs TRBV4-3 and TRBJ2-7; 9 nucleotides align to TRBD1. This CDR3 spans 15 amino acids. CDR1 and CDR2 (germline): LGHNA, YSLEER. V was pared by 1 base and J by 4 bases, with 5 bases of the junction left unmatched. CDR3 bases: TGCGCCAGCAGCCAAGGTTGGACAGGGGAGTACGAGCAGTACTTC. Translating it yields CASSQGWTGEYEQYF.

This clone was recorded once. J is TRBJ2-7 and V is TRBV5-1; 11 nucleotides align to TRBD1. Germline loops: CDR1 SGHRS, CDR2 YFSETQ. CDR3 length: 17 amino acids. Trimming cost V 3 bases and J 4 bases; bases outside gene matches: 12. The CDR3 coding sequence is TGCGCCAGCAGCTCTGGCCCGGGACAGGGGGTTAGGTACGAGCAGTACTTC. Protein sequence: CASSSGPGQGVRYEQYF. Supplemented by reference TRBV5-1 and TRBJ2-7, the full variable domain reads KAGVTQTPRYLIKTRGQQVTLSCSPISGHRSVSWYQQTPGQGLQFLFEYFSETQRNKGNFPGRFSGRQFSNSRSEMNVSTLELGDSALYLCASSSGPGQGVRYEQYFGPGTRLTVT.

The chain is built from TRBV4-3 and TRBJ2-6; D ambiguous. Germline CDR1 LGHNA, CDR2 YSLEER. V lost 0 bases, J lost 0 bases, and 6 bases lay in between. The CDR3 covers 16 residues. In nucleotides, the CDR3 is TGCGCCAGCAGCCAAGAACAAGACTCTGGGGCCAACGTCCTGACTTTC. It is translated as CASSQEQDSGANVLTF.

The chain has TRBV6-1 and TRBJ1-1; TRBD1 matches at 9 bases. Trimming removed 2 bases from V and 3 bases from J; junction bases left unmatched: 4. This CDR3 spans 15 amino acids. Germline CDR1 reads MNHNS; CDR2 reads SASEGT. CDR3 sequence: CASSENRGLDTEAFF. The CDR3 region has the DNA TGTGCCAGCAGTGAAAACAGGGGGCTCGACACTGAAGCTTTCTTT.